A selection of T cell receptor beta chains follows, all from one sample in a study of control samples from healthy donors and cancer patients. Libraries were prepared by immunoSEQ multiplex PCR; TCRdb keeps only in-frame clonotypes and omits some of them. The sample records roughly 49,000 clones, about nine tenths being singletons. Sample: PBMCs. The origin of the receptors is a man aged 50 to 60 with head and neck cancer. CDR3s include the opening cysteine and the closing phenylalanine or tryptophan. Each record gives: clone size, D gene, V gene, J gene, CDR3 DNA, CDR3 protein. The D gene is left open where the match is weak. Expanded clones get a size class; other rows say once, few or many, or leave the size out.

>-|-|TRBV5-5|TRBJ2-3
TGTGCCAGCAGCGCTGAAAGACGCACAGATACGCAGTATTTT
CASSAERRTDTQYF
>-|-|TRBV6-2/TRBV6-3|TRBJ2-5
TGTGCCAGCAGTTACAAAGCGGGAGAGACCCAGTACTTC
CASSYKAGETQYF
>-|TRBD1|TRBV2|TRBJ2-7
TGTGCCAGCAGTGCCGGGACAGGGGGCAGTTACGAGCAGTACTTC
CASSAGTGGSYEQYF
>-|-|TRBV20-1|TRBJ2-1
TGCAGTGCTAGTTTAGTCGACGATGAGCAGTTCTTC
CSASLVDDEQFF
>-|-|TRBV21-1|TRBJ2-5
TGTGCCAGCAGCAAAAGACCCCGAGGACAGGGGGCTATAGAGACCCAGTACTTC
CASSKRPRGQGAIETQYF
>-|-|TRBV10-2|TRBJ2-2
TGCGCCAGCAGTGAATTAAGGGCCTCGAACACCGGGGAGCTGTTTTTT
CASSELRASNTGELFF
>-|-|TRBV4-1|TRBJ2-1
TGCGCCAGCAGCCAATATAAGGCGGGGGCCGACAATGAGCAGTTCTTC
CASSQYKAGADNEQFF
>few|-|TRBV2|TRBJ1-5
TGTGCCAGCAGTCAGACAACCCAGGGCAATCAGCCCCAGCATTTT
CASSQTTQGNQPQHF
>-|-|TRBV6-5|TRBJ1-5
TGTGCCAGCAGTTACTCGATGAAGGGGAATCAGCCCCAGCATTTT
CASSYSMKGNQPQHF
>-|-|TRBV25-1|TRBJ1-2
TGTGCCAGCAGTGAATACCGGAATGGCTACACCTTC
CASSEYRNGYTF
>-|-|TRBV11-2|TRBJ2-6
TGTGCCAGCAGTCTTAGGGGCGGTCACTCTGGGGCCAACGTCCTGACTTTC
CASSLRGGHSGANVLTF
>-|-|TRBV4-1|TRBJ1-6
TGCGCCAGCAGCCAAGATCGCGGGGCGGGATATAATTCACCCCTCCACTTT
CASSQDRGAGYNSPLHF
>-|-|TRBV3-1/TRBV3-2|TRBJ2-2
TGTGCCAGCAGCCCACCCGTCATCACCGGGGAGCTGTTTTTT
CASSPPVITGELFF
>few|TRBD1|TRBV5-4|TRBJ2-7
TGTGCCAGCAGCGGGGGTTTAACGGGACAGGACTCCTACGAGCAGTACTTC
CASSGGLTGQDSYEQYF
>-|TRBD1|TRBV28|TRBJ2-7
TGTGCCAGCAGTTCCCCCCGGCTGGCCGGGACAGGGTTGTACGAGCAGTACTTC
CASSSPRLAGTGLYEQYF